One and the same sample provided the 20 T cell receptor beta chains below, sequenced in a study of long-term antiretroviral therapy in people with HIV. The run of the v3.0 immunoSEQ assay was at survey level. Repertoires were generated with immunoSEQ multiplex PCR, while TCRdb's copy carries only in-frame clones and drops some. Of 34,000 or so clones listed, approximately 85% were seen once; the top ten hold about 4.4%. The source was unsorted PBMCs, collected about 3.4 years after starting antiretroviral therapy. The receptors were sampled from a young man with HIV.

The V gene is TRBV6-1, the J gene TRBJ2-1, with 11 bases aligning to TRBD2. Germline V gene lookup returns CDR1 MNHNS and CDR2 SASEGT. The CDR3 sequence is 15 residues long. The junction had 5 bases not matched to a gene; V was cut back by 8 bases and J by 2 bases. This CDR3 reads CASGLAGGTYNEQFF. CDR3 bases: TGTGCCAGCGGGTTAGCGGGAGGGACCTACAATGAGCAGTTCTTC.

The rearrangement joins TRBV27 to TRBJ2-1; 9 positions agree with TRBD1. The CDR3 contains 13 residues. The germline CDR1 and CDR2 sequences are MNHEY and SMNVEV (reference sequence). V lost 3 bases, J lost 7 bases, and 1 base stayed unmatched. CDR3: CASSFGQGNEQFF. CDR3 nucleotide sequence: TGTGCCAGCAGTTTCGGACAGGGGAATGAGCAGTTCTTC.

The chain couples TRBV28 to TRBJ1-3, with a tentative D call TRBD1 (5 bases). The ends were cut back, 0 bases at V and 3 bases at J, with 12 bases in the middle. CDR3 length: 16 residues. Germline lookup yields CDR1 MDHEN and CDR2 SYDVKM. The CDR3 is CASSLWDGGGGNTIYF. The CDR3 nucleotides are TGTGCCAGCAGTTTATGGGACGGGGGGGGTGGAAACACCATATATTTT.

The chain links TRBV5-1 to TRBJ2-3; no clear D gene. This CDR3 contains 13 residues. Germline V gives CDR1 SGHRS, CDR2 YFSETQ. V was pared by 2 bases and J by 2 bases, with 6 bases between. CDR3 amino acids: CASSLQFTDTQYF. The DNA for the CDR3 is TGCGCCAGCAGCTTACAGTTCACAGATACGCAGTATTTT.

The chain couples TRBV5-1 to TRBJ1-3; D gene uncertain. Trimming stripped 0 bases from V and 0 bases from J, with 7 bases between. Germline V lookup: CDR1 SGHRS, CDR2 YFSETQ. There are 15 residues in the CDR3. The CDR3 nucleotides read TGCGCCAGCAGCTTGGAAGCTTTCTCTGGAAACACCATATATTTT. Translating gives CASSLEAFSGNTIYF.

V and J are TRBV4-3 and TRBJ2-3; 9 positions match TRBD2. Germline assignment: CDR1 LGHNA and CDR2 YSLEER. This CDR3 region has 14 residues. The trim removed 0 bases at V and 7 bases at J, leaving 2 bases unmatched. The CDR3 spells CASSQEAGGHTQYF. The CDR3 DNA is TGCGCCAGCAGCCAAGAAGCGGGAGGCCATACGCAGTATTTT.

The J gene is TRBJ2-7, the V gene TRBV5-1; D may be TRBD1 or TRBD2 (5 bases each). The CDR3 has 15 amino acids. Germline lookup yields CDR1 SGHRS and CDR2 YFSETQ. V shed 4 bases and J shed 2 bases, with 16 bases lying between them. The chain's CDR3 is CASSPQGRITYEQYF. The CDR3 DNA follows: TGCGCCAGCAGCCCGCAGGGACGGATAACCTACGAGCAGTACTTC.

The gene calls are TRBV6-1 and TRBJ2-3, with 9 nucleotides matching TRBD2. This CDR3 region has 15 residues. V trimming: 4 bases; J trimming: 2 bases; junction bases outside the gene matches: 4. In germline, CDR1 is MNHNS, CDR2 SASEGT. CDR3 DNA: TGTGCCAGCAGTGGAACTAGCGGGTACACAGATACGCAGTATTTT. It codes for CASSGTSGYTDTQYF.

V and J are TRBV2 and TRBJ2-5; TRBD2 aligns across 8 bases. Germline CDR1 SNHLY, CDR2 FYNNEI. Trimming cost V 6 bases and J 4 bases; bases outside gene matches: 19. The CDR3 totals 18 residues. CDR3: CASSIRGGVSREPETQYF. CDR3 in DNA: TGTGCCAGCAGCATCCGGGGGGGGGTATCACGCGAGCCAGAGACCCAGTACTTC.

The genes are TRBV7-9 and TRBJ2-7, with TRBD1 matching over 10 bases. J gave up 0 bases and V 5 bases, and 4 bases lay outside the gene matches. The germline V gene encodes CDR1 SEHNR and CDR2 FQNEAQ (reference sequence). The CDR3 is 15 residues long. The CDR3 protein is CASSVGQGHSYEQYF. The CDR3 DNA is TGTGCCAGCAGCGTGGGACAGGGGCACTCCTACGAGCAGTACTTC.

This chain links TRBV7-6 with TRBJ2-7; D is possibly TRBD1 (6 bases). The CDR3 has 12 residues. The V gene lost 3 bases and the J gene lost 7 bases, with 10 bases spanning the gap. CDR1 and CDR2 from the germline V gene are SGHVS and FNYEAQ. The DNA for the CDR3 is TGTGCCAGCAGCTTTATAGGGGGAGAGCAGTACTTC. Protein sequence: CASSFIGGEQYF.

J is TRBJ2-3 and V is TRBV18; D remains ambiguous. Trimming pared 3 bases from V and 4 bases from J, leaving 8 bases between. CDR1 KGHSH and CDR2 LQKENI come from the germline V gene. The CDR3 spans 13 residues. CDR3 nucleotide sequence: TGTGCCAGCTCACCTGGCGCCTCAGATACGCAGTATTTT. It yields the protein CASSPGASDTQYF.

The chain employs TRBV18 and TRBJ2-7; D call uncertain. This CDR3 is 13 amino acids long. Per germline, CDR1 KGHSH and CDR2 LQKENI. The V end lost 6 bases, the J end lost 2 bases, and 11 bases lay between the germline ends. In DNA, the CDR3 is TGTGCCAGCTCTTCGGACGTCACCTACGAGCAGTACTTC. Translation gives CASSSDVTYEQYF.

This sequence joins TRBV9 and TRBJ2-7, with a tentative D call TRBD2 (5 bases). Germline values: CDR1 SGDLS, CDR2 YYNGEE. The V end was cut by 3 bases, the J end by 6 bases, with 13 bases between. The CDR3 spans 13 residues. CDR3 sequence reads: CASSAGLPTEQYF. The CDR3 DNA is TGTGCCAGCAGCGCAGGACTTCCCACCGAGCAGTACTTC.

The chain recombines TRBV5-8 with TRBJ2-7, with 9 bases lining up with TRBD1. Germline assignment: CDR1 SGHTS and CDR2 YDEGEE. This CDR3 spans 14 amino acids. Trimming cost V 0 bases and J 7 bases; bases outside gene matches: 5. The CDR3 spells CASSLDGTGREQYF. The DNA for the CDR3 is TGTGCCAGCAGCTTGGACGGGACAGGGCGTGAGCAGTACTTC.

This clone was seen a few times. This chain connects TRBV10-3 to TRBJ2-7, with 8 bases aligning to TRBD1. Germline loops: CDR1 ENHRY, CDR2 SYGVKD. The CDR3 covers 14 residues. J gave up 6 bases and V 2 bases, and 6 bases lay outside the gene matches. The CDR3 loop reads CAISEGQGTGEQYF. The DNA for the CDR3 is TGTGCCATCAGTGAGGGACAGGGAACGGGCGAGCAGTACTTC.

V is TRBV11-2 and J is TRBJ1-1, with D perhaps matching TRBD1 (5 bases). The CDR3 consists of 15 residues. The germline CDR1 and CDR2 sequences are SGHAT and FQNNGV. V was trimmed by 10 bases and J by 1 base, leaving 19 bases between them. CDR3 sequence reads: CATATWGGRNTEAFF. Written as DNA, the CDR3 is TGTGCCACCGCGACCTGGGGGGGGAGGAACACTGAAGCTTTCTTT.

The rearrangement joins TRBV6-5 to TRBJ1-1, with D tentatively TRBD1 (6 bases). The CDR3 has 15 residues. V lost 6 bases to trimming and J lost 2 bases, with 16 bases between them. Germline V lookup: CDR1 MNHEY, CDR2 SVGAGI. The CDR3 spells CASRGTPQTNTEAFF. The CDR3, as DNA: TGTGCCAGCAGAGGGACACCTCAAACAAACACTGAAGCTTTCTTT.

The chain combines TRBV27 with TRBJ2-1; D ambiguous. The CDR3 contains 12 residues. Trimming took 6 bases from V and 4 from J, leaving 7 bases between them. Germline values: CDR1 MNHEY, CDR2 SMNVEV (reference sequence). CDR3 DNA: TGTGCCAGCAGCCGCCTTTACAATGAGCAGTTCTTC. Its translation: CASSRLYNEQFF.

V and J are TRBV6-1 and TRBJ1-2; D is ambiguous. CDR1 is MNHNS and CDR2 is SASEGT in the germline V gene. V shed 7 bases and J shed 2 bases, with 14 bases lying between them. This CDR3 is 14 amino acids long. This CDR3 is CASTTYRGNYGYTF. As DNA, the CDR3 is TGTGCCAGCACCACCTATCGAGGGAACTATGGCTACACCTTC.